The T cell receptor beta chain under discussion was sequenced for a study of early T cells in non-severe SARS-CoV-2 infection. Unique molecular identifiers were added to individual cDNA molecules. TCRdb reanalysed the 5' RACE reads using MiXCR and keeps one entry per CDR3 protein. The data show roughly 69,000 distinct CDR3 sequences, with about 10% seen just once and under 6.5% held by the top ten. The sample holds many counts of this clonotype. V lost 7 bases and J lost 10; bases outside the gene matches: 19. Germline assignment: CDR1 SGHVS and CDR2 FQNEAQ. The CDR3 has 16 residues. This sequence joins TRBV7-8 and TRBJ2-3, with 8 bases matching TRBD2. The specimen sequenced was whole blood. The clonotype comes from an adult who was a healthcare worker with PCR-confirmed SARS-CoV-2 infection or an uninfected control (not recorded which). The CDR3 region has the DNA TGTGCCAGCACCCCGAGTTTGCGGGAGGCCCGGGGATCGCAGTATTTT. Its protein is CASTPSLREARGSQYF.